These T cell receptor beta chains were read from a single sample in a study of blood T cell repertoires in COVID-19. Data came from immunoSEQ multiplex PCR; TCRdb stores just in-frame clones and leaves some out. The table includes about 140,000 clones, 84% detected once. The material sequenced was peripheral blood. These receptors all stem from a human donor in a cohort sampled during active COVID-19. Both conserved end residues are part of each CDR3. D genes are given only for firm matches. The size entry is marked missing in some rows and otherwise reads once, few, many or a size class.

>.|TRBV28|TRBJ2-7|once
TGTGCCAGCAGCCCCGTCTCCTACGAGCAGTACTTC
CASSPVSYEQYF
>TRBD1|TRBV19|TRBJ1-4|.
TGTGCCAGTAGTATAAAACAGGGGACCGAAAAACTGTTTTTT
CASSIKQGTEKLFF
>.|TRBV19|TRBJ1-4|.
TGTGCCAGTAGTGTGACAGGTCGGAGCACTAATGAAAAACTGTTTTTT
CASSVTGRSTNEKLFF
>.|TRBV28|TRBJ1-2|.
TGTGCCAGCAGCAAAGACAGCCCCAACTATGGCTACACCTTC
CASSKDSPNYGYTF
>.|TRBV27|TRBJ2-4|.
TGTGCCAGCAGTCCTATGCAAGGGGGGGAAAACATTCAGTACTTC
CASSPMQGGENIQYF
>.|TRBV28|TRBJ1-6|.
TGTGCCAGCAGTCCCTCGGTACTCTCCTCACCCCTCCACTTT
CASSPSVLSSPLHF
>TRBD2|TRBV24-1|TRBJ2-2|.
TGTGCCACCAGAGCTTCGGGGGGGAGGAACACCGGGGAGCTGTTTTTT
CATRASGGRNTGELFF
>.|TRBV28|TRBJ2-3|.
TGTGCCAGCATTTCAGGCAACACAGATACGCAGTATTTT
CASISGNTDTQYF
>.|TRBV19|TRBJ2-5|.
TGTGCCAGTAGTATACACGGAGGAAGGGACCAAGAGACCCAGTACTTC
CASSIHGGRDQETQYF
>.|TRBV5-5|TRBJ1-6|.
TGTGCCAGCAGCTTGGGGAGCGCTAATAATTCACCCCTCCACTTT
CASSLGSANNSPLHF
>TRBD2|TRBV7-2|TRBJ2-7|.
TGTGCCAGCAGCTTTAGCGGGGGGGCGGGCTCCTACGAGCAGTACTTC
CASSFSGGAGSYEQYF
>.|TRBV11-3|TRBJ2-1|.
TGTGCCAGCAGCTTCGACAATGAGCAGTTCTTC
CASSFDNEQFF
>TRBD2|TRBV7-2|TRBJ2-3|.
TGTGCCAGCAGGACTAGCGGGAACACAGATACGCAGTATTTT
CASRTSGNTDTQYF
>.|TRBV6-5|TRBJ2-5|once
TGTGCCAGCTGCCTGTATGACAGGAGACAAGAGACCCAGTACTTC
CASCLYDRRQETQYF
>.|TRBV5-1|TRBJ2-5|.
TGCGCCAGCAGCTTCATGAGACAGAACCAAGAGACCCAGTACTTC
CASSFMRQNQETQYF
>.|TRBV6-2/TRBV6-3|TRBJ1-1|.
TGTGCCAGCAGTTACTCGTTCGGTGAAGCTTTCTTT
CASSYSFGEAFF
>.|TRBV3-1/TRBV3-2|TRBJ2-5|.
TGTGCCAGCAGCCAACTACACAACGTGAGGGATGAGTGGGAGACCCAGTACTTC
CASSQLHNVRDEWETQYF
>.|TRBV6-6|TRBJ2-5|once
TGTGCCAGCCGGGGGCGCGGGGGACAAGAGACCCAGTACTTC
CASRGRGGQETQYF
>TRBD1|TRBV18|TRBJ1-3|.
TGTGCCAGCTCACCACCTGGGACAGTTCGGTCTGGAAACACCATATATTTT
CASSPPGTVRSGNTIYF
>.|TRBV6-1|TRBJ1-5|once
TGTGCCAGCAGTGAGCAGGATAGCAATCAGCCCCAGCATTTT
CASSEQDSNQPQHF
>TRBD1|TRBV18|TRBJ1-1|.
TGTGCCAGCTCACCCGGGACAGGGGGCACTGAAGCTTTCTTT
CASSPGTGGTEAFF
>.|TRBV29-1|TRBJ1-6|few
TGCAGCGTGGGACAAGATAATTCACCCCTCCACTTT
CSVGQDNSPLHF
>TRBD1|TRBV2|TRBJ1-6|few
TGTGCCAGCAGTGAAGTGAGGGGGCTTGGAGCCCTCCACTTT
CASSEVRGLGALHF
>TRBD1|TRBV19|TRBJ2-1|.
TGTGCCAGTAGTACCCCCGGGACAGGGGGCTCCAATGAGCAGTTCTTC
CASSTPGTGGSNEQFF
>TRBD2|TRBV7-9|TRBJ2-1|.
TGTGCCAGCAGCTCGTACGCGGGGAGGGACAATGAGCAGTTCTTC
CASSSYAGRDNEQFF
>.|TRBV7-9|TRBJ2-7|.
TGTGCCAGCAGCTTCGAGGACGGGACCTACGAGCAGTACTTC
CASSFEDGTYEQYF
>.|TRBV27|TRBJ1-4|.
TGTGCCAGCAGTTTTCAGGCTGAGGAAAAACTGTTTTTT
CASSFQAEEKLFF
>.|TRBV28|TRBJ2-3|.
TGTGCCAGCTTCCGATTTGGGTGGGTGGACAACACAGATACGCAGTATTTT
CASFRFGWVDNTDTQYF
>.|TRBV19|TRBJ1-2|.
TGTGCCAGTAGTATTGGAGGGACCCCCCTAATGGATGGCTACACCTTC
CASSIGGTPLMDGYTF
>.|TRBV2|TRBJ1-2|once
TGTGCCAGCAGAGAGTGGATGTCAGGGGAACTTGGTGGCTACACCTTC
CASREWMSGELGGYTF
>TRBD2|TRBV10-3|TRBJ2-1|.
TGTGCCATAGGTGCTACGGGGGGGGACAATGAGCAGTTCTTC
CAIGATGGDNEQFF
>.|TRBV2|TRBJ1-4|.
TGTGCCAGCAGTGAACTGGGGGCGGCTAATGAAAAACTGTTTTTT
CASSELGAANEKLFF
>TRBD2|TRBV9|TRBJ2-2|.
TGTGCCAGCAGCGTAGATACTAGCGGGAGTCCTAACACCGGGGAGCTGTTTTTT
CASSVDTSGSPNTGELFF
>.|TRBV11-2|TRBJ1-1|.
TGTGCCAGCAGCTTATCACGGGGAAGTACTGAAGCTTTCTTT
CASSLSRGSTEAFF
>TRBD1|TRBV2|TRBJ2-4|once
TGTGCCAGCAGTGAAACTCGAGTTGGGACAGGGGGCGGTAACATTCAGTACTTC
CASSETRVGTGGGNIQYF
>.|TRBV15|TRBJ2-3|.
TGTGCCACCAGCAGAGGTGGCAGGTCAAGGTCCACAGATACGCAGTATTTT
CATSRGGRSRSTDTQYF
>.|TRBV27|TRBJ2-5|.
TGTGCCAGCAGTTCCCTGAATCAATTCGGGACCCAGGGGGGAAAAGAGACCCAGTACTTC
CASSSLNQFGTQGGKETQYF
>.|TRBV4-2|TRBJ2-2|.
TGTGCCAGCAGCTACACGACACTTACGAACACCGGGGAGCTGTTTTTT
CASSYTTLTNTGELFF
>.|TRBV7-8|TRBJ2-1|.
TGTGCCAGCAGCCAAGACAGGTACAATGAGCAGTTCTTC
CASSQDRYNEQFF
>TRBD1|TRBV13|TRBJ1-2|.
TGTGCCAGCAGCCCTACGGGACAGGGCTATGGCTACACCTTC
CASSPTGQGYGYTF
>TRBD1|TRBV6-5|TRBJ2-7|few
TGTGCCAGCAGTCAGGGGGCTCCCTACGAGCAGTACTTC
CASSQGAPYEQYF
>TRBD2|TRBV6-5|TRBJ2-1|.
TGTGCCAGCAGATCGGGGGCTAGCGGGGAGGGGGCCCAGTTCTTC
CASRSGASGEGAQFF